This TCR beta chain originates from a study of blood T cell repertoires in COVID-19. Study background: Italy, Spain and the United States were the sources of the convalescent and acute COVID-19 samples.

This clone was seen a few times. Germline CDR1 reads PRHDT; CDR2 reads FYEKMQ (reference sequence). The CDR3 totals 16 residues. V was shortened by 4 bases and J by 5 bases, with 18 bases between the two germline ends. In the original processing: Using reference gene primer amplification, nucleated cell counts were estimated. TCRdb's table, derived via immunoSEQ multiplex PCR, lists solely in-frame clones and lacks some. V and J calls plus clone size are reproduced from that table; the DNA served to infer D and trimming. The profile covers 200,000 to 250,000 clones, with around nine tenths appearing a single time and approximately 12% taken by the ten largest.

The chain is built from TRBV13 and TRBJ2-1, with D tentatively TRBD2 (5 bases). This TCR derives from a woman under 30 who had recovered from COVID-19. Material for sequencing was peripheral blood. CDR3 sequence reads: CASSSRRWETDNEQFF. The DNA of the CDR3 is TGTGCCAGCAGCTCCCGGAGGTGGGAGACGGACAATGAGCAGTTCTTC.